Following are 10 T cell receptor beta chains from one sample sequenced in a study of blood T cell repertoires in COVID-19. The protocol was immunoSEQ multiplex PCR, while the TCRdb copy is restricted to in-frame clones and leaves out a portion. This sample has 380,000 or so clones, with approximately 88% found just once. Sample: peripheral blood. The source is a man in his forties or fifties with acute or convalescent COVID-19.

The chain's CDR3 is CASSSTSGLRETQYF. DNA for the CDR3: TGTGCCAGCAGCTCGACTAGCGGGTTACGGGAGACCCAGTACTTC. The chain links TRBV7-9 to TRBJ2-5; the match to TRBD2 covers 10 bases. V shed 4 bases and J 5 bases; nucleotides not matched to a gene: 7. CDR3 size: 15 residues. Looked up from germline, CDR1 is SEHNR and CDR2 is FQNEAQ (reference sequence).

The chain employs TRBV4-2 and TRBJ2-7; 9 positions match TRBD1. V gave up 1 base and J gave up 4 bases; unmatched junction bases: 2. Germline assignment: CDR1 LGHNA and CDR2 YNFKEQ. The CDR3 extends over 14 amino acids. This CDR3 is CASSQAGQGYEQYF. CDR3 DNA sequence: TGTGCCAGCAGCCAAGCCGGACAGGGGTACGAGCAGTACTTC.

The V gene is TRBV28, the J gene TRBJ1-1; 7 nucleotides agree with TRBD1. Germline CDR1 reads MDHEN; CDR2 reads SYDVKM. This CDR3 region has 14 residues. V was pared by 5 bases and J by 5 bases, with 8 bases of the junction left unmatched. CDR3 sequence reads: CASSPTWDSTEAFF. The DNA for the CDR3 is TGTGCCAGCAGTCCCACCTGGGACAGTACTGAAGCTTTCTTT.

As concerns this clone: The junction does not match germline at one end; this may be a read error. The V gene is TRBV7-2, the J gene TRBJ2-3; TRBD2 aligns across 10 bases. Per the germline V gene, CDR1 is SGHTA and CDR2 is FQGNSA. The CDR3 has 15 amino acids. The CDR3 loop is CASSLAGASTDTQYF. The DNA of the CDR3 is TGTGCCAGCAGCCTAGCGGGGGCTAGCACAGATACGCAGTATTTT.

V and J are TRBV13 and TRBJ2-7, with 7 bases fitting TRBD1. The germline V gene has CDR1 PRHDT and CDR2 FYEKMQ (reference sequence). This CDR3 region has 15 residues. The J segment lost 5 bases and the V segment lost 5 bases, leaving 12 bases of the junction unmatched. The CDR3 sequence is CASSRRQGLVHEQYF. The CDR3 DNA sequence: TGTGCCAGCAGCCGCCGACAGGGATTGGTCCACGAGCAGTACTTC.

Concerning this clone itself: Other DNA sequences in the sample encode the same CDR3. For the CDR3, the DNA is TGTGCCAGCAGTTACGGGGCAGGGAACACTGAAGCTTTCTTT. This gives the protein CASSYGAGNTEAFF. The rearrangement links TRBV6-5 to TRBJ1-1; D may be TRBD1 (5 bases). Trimming stripped 2 bases from V and 1 base from J, with 8 bases between. The germline V gene has CDR1 MNHEY and CDR2 SVGAGI. This CDR3 region has 14 residues.

This clone was detected only once. The sample holds other DNA sequences that translate to the same CDR3. The rearrangement joins TRBV30 to TRBJ1-1; D possibly corresponds to TRBD1 (6 bases). Germline CDR1 and CDR2: GTSNPN and SVGIG (reference sequence). The V and J ends lost 0 bases and 5 bases respectively, with 13 bases between them. The CDR3 totals 14 residues. CDR3: CAWSVLGAGTEAFF. The CDR3, as DNA: TGTGCCTGGAGTGTACTGGGGGCAGGGACTGAAGCTTTCTTT.

The chain joins TRBV25-1 to TRBJ2-5; perhaps TRBD1 as D (6 bases). Germline V gene data show CDR1 as MGHDK and CDR2 as SYGVNS. V gave up 2 bases and J gave up 4 bases, with 14 bases separating them. There are 15 residues in the CDR3. The CDR3 loop is CASSELTDRVETQYF. The DNA of the CDR3 is TGTGCCAGCAGTGAACTCACGGACAGAGTAGAGACCCAGTACTTC.

This clone was counted a single time. The V and J genes are TRBV6-6 and TRBJ1-6; D is unresolved. Germline assignment: CDR1 MNHNY and CDR2 SVGAGI (reference sequence). The V end was cut by 10 bases, the J end by 4 bases, with 14 bases between. This CDR3 is built from 14 residues. The CDR3 here is CAISPQVYNSPLHF. The CDR3 nucleotides read TGTGCCATCTCTCCGCAGGTTTATAATTCACCCCTCCACTTT.

The CDR3 is CASSPSPGVYGYTF. The CDR3 DNA sequence: TGCGCCAGCAGCCCCTCACCGGGTGTGTATGGCTACACCTTC. J is TRBJ1-2 and V is TRBV5-1; D not certain. The CDR3 is made up of 14 amino acids. Germline CDR1 SGHRS, CDR2 YFSETQ. V lost 4 bases to trimming and J lost 5 bases, with 15 bases between them.